The next 16 T cell receptor beta chains were all read from a single sample in a study of shared clonotypes between healthy human individuals. The data were produced by immunoSEQ multiplex PCR, yet TCRdb's version contains in-frame clones alone and is incomplete. The table lists nearly 600,000 clones, nearly 97% of them singletons, with roughly 0.1% in the top ten. Naive CD8 cells lacked CD45RO and underwent positive selection for CCR7, leaving out terminally differentiated effector memory CD45RA+ cells. Sequencing was carried out using naive CD8+ T cells sorted from blood. These receptors came from a woman in her 30s in good health.

This sequence joins TRBV10-1 and TRBJ2-2; 9 bases fit TRBD2. V dropped 4 bases and J dropped 7; count of bases not matched to a gene: 4. The CDR3 has 14 residues. Germline V gene data show CDR1 as WNHNN and CDR2 as SYGVQD (reference sequence). CDR3 protein: CASSGEAGGGELFF. The CDR3 nucleotides read TGCGCCAGCAGTGGGGAAGCGGGGGGCGGGGAGCTGTTTTTT.

The J gene is TRBJ1-5, the V gene TRBV15; tentative D call: TRBD1 (5 bases). The CDR3 has 15 amino acids. The germline CDR1 and CDR2 sequences are LNHNV and YYDKDF (reference sequence). V was shortened by 2 bases and J by 3 bases, with 11 bases between the two germline ends. The chain's CDR3 is CATSRSRDANQPQHF. The CDR3 DNA reads as TGTGCCACCAGCAGAAGTCGGGACGCCAATCAGCCCCAGCATTTT. Filled out from reference TRBV15 and TRBJ1-5, the complete variable domain reads DAMVIQNPRYQVTQFGKPVTLSCSQTLNHNVMYWYQQKSSQAPKLLFHYYDKDFNNEADTPDNFQSRRPNTSFCFLDIRSPGLGDTAMYLCATSRSRDANQPQHFGDGTRLSIL.

This clone was observed once. The chain is built from TRBV27 and TRBJ1-2; 9 nucleotides match TRBD1. Losses at the gene ends were 5 bases for V and 6 bases for J; bases not matched to a gene: 7. Germline V gives CDR1 MNHEY, CDR2 SMNVEV (reference sequence). This CDR3 spans 14 amino acids. The CDR3 bases are TGTGCCAGCAGTGGATCCGGGACAGGGCATGGCTACACCTTC. This translates into CASSGSGTGHGYTF.

This rearrangement joins TRBV6-6 to TRBJ1-2, with no clear D. CDR3 size: 11 residues. Trimming took 10 bases from V and 4 from J, leaving 10 bases between them. The germline V gene encodes CDR1 MNHNY and CDR2 SVGAGI (reference sequence). The CDR3 DNA sequence: TGTGCCACCCTCGAGGGCTATGGCTACACCTTC. Translating it yields CATLEGYGYTF.

Of note for this clone: Other DNA sequences in the sample encode the same CDR3. V usage is TRBV28 and J usage is TRBJ2-7, with 10 bases lining up with TRBD2. The germline gives CDR1 MDHEN, CDR2 SYDVKM. This CDR3 is 14 amino acids long. With 4 bases clipped from V and 4 bases from J, the junction kept 4 bases outside the gene matches. CDR3 in DNA: TGTGCCAGCAGTTCGGGACTAGCGAGTTACGAGCAGTACTTC. Translating it yields CASSSGLASYEQYF.

The rearrangement joins TRBV4-1 to TRBJ2-2; D call uncertain. The length of the CDR3 is 15 residues. The germline V gene has CDR1 MGHRA and CDR2 YSYEKL. Trimming cost V 1 base and J 3 bases, with 9 bases left between them. The DNA for the CDR3 is TGCGCCAGCAGCCAAGCTCGCGGACACACCGGGGAGCTGTTTTTT. Amino acids: CASSQARGHTGELFF.

This rearrangement joins TRBV11-2 to TRBJ2-7; a weak D match, TRBD2 (6 bases). This CDR3 contains 15 residues. V shed 5 bases and J shed 0 bases, with 14 bases lying between them. Germline CDR1 SGHAT, CDR2 FQNNGV. The CDR3 DNA reads as TGTGCCAGCAGCCAGGGACTGACGAGCTCCTACGAGCAGTACTTC. Its translation is CASSQGLTSSYEQYF. The full variable domain, with the rest looked up from reference TRBV11-2 and TRBJ2-7, is EAGVAQSPRYKIIEKRQSVAFWCNPISGHATLYWYQQILGQGPKLLIQFQNNGVVDDSQLPKDRFSAERLKGVDSTLKIQPAKLEDSAVYLCASSQGLTSSYEQYFGPGTRLTVT.

This clone was counted a few times. The chain couples TRBV7-8 to TRBJ1-5; D call uncertain. This CDR3 has 14 residues. The V end was cut by 10 bases, the J end by 9 bases, with 22 bases between. CDR1 and CDR2 from the germline V gene are SGHVS and FQNEAQ. CDR3 DNA sequence: TGTGCCACTATGGAAGGGTCAGCTTATTCGCCCCAGCATTTT. This translates into CATMEGSAYSPQHF.

V is TRBV10-3 and J is TRBJ2-1; TRBD2 aligns across 9 bases. The CDR3 runs 20 residues. Germline CDR1 and CDR2: ENHRY and SYGVKD. J was trimmed by 6 bases and V by 6 bases; bases with no gene match: 24. In DNA form, the CDR3 reads TGTGCCATCAGACCCGACAGGGTAGCGGGAGACCTCCAGCGGGGCAATGAGCAGTTCTTC. It encodes CAIRPDRVAGDLQRGNEQFF.

With respect to this clone: Within the sample, other DNA sequences also encode this same CDR3. The chain couples TRBV28 to TRBJ2-7; D remains unclear. Germline-derived CDR1 and CDR2 are MDHEN and SYDVKM. V shed 5 bases and J shed 2 bases, with 4 bases lying between them. CDR3 size: 11 residues. CDR3 DNA: TGTGCCAGCAGTGACACCTACGAGCAGTACTTC. Its translation is CASSDTYEQYF.

This chain joins TRBV13 and TRBJ2-2, with D possibly being TRBD2 (5 bases). Trimming cost V 0 bases and J 5 bases, with 10 bases left between them. This CDR3 contains 15 residues. The germline V gene encodes CDR1 PRHDT and CDR2 FYEKMQ (reference sequence). CDR3 nucleotide sequence: TGTGCCAGCAGCTTAGGCGGGAAATGGACCGGGGAGCTGTTTTTT. Translated: CASSLGGKWTGELFF.

The chain is built from TRBV6-5 and TRBJ2-7; 7 nucleotides match TRBD1. The germline V gene encodes CDR1 MNHEY and CDR2 SVGAGI. The CDR3 sequence is 14 residues long. V shed 7 bases, J shed 3 bases, and the junction held 9 bases outside the gene matches. CDR3 sequence: CASKLRDSYYEQYF. The CDR3 coding sequence is TGTGCCAGCAAGCTCCGGGACAGCTACTACGAGCAGTACTTC.

The V and J genes are TRBV28 and TRBJ1-3; no reliable D call. V was cut by 6 bases and J by 2 bases, with 26 bases left in between. Germline CDR1 is MDHEN and CDR2 is SYDVKM. This CDR3 contains 19 residues. The CDR3 loop reads CASSLYIDRHSEAGNTIYF. DNA of the CDR3: TGTGCCAGCAGCTTGTACATTGATCGTCATTCAGAGGCTGGAAACACCATATATTTT.

This rearrangement joins TRBV30 to TRBJ2-5; 7 bases line up with TRBD2. The CDR3 runs to 18 residues. The V segment lost 3 bases and the J segment 4 bases; nucleotides outside the gene matches: 20. Looked up from germline, CDR1 is GTSNPN and CDR2 is SVGIG (reference sequence). The CDR3 reads CAWSLRGRGRAITETQYF. The CDR3 bases are TGTGCCTGGAGCCTCCGCGGGAGAGGGAGGGCTATTACAGAGACCCAGTACTTC.

A single count supports this clone. CDR3 in amino acids: CASSQAGFIRDTGELFF. The CDR3 nucleotides are TGCGCCAGCAGCCAAGCCGGGTTTATCCGAGACACCGGGGAGCTGTTTTTT. The chain links TRBV4-1 to TRBJ2-2, with D unresolved. V was cut by 1 base and J by 3 bases, with 15 bases left in between. The V gene's germline CDR1 is MGHRA and CDR2 YSYEKL. The CDR3 covers 17 residues.

The chain is built from TRBV28 and TRBJ1-1; D call uncertain. V lost 3 bases and J lost 0, with 11 bases in between. Germline CDR1 and CDR2: MDHEN and SYDVKM. The CDR3 sequence is 15 residues long. The CDR3 DNA reads TGTGCCAGCAGTTTCTTGGGAGTAATGAACACTGAAGCTTTCTTT. It specifies CASSFLGVMNTEAFF.